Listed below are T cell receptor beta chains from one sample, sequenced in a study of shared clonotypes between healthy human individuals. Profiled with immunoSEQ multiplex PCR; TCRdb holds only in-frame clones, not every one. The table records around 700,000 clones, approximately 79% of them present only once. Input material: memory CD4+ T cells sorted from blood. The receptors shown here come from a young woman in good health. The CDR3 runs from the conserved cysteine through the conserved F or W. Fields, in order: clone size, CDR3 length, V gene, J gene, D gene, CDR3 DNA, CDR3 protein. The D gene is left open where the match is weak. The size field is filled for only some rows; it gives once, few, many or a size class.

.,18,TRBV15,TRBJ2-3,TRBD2,TGTGCCACCAGCAGGGGAACTAGTAGGACTAGCGCTACAGATACGCAGTATTTT,CATSRGTSRTSATDTQYF
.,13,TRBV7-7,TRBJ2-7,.,TGTGCCAGCAGCCCCGGGACTTCCTACGAGCAGTACTTC,CASSPGTSYEQYF
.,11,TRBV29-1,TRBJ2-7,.,TGCAGCGTCAGGGGCCGCTACGAGCAGTACTTC,CSVRGRYEQYF
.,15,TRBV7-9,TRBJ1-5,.,TGTGCCAGCAGCTTAGCGTCGGGGGGTATTCAGCCCCAGCATTTT,CASSLASGGIQPQHF
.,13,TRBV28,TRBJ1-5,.,TGTGCCAGCAGCCCCTATAGCAATCAGCCCCAGCATTTT,CASSPYSNQPQHF
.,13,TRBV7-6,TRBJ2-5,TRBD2,TGTGCCAGCAGCTTTGGGACTAGCCGAACCCAGTACTTC,CASSFGTSRTQYF
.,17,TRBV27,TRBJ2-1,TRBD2,TGTGCCAGCAGTTGGGGGACTAGCGGGGCCCGCTACAATGAGCAGTTCTTC,CASSWGTSGARYNEQFF
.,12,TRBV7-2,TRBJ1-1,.,TGTGCCAGCTCCACAGGGTACACTGAAGCTTTCTTT,CASSTGYTEAFF
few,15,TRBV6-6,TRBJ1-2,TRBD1,TGTGCCAGCAGTCAGAGGACAGGGGGCCACTATGGCTACACCTTC,CASSQRTGGHYGYTF
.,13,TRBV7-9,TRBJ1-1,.,TGTGCCAGCAGCAACAGAATGAACACTGAAGCTTTCTTT,CASSNRMNTEAFF
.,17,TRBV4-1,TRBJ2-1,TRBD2,TGCGCCAGCAGCCAGAGCAGCGGGAGCGGTTTCTACAATGAGCAGTTCTTC,CASSQSSGSGFYNEQFF
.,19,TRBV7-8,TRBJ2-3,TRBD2,TGTGCCAGCAGCTTAGGGGCTAGCGGGGGATTTTCTAGCACAGATACGCAGTATTTT,CASSLGASGGFSSTDTQYF
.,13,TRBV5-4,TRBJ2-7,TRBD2,TGTGCCAGCAGGGACGGGACTAGTGGTGAGCAGTACTTC,CASRDGTSGEQYF
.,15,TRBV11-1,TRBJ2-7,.,TGTGCCAGCAGCCCCAATGGGGTTCTCCGACCGGAGCAGTACTTC,CASSPNGVLRPEQYF
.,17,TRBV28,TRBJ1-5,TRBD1,TGTGCCAGCAGTACCGGGACAGCTACTTATAGCAATCAGCCCCAGCATTTT,CASSTGTATYSNQPQHF
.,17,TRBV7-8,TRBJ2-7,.,TGTGCCAGCAGCTTAGTGAACTCCAGGGTTTCGGCCTACGAGCAGTACTTC,CASSLVNSRVSAYEQYF